This T cell receptor beta chain comes out of a study of type 1 regulatory T cells. At the level of the study: This in vitro CD4 product, T-allo10, is enriched for Tr1 cells and alloantigen-specific. Whole-study findings and limits: Tr1 cells had a more restricted TCR repertoire than non-Tr1 cells.

This CDR3 comprises 16 residues. V trimming: 4 bases; J trimming: 15 bases; junction bases outside the gene matches: 16. Germline V gene lookup returns CDR1 MNHNS and CDR2 SASEGT. This clonotype turned up a few times. The antigen is undetermined. Using its own MiXCR run on the reads, TCRdb lists one record per CDR3 protein. Among under 85,000 distinct CDR3 sequences, roughly 49% were seen once, and the ten largest hold roughly 2.2%. The sequence derives from a human donor in good health. The V gene is TRBV6-1, the J gene TRBJ1-6, with 9 bases identical to TRBD1. Specimen: cultured non-Tr1 T cells, either the whole culture or a sorted T cell fraction (not recorded which). The CDR3 nucleotides read TGTGCCAGCAGTGGTCAGATTGTGGGACAGGGCCGTCTCCTCCACTTT. Amino acid sequence: CASSGQIVGQGRLLHF.